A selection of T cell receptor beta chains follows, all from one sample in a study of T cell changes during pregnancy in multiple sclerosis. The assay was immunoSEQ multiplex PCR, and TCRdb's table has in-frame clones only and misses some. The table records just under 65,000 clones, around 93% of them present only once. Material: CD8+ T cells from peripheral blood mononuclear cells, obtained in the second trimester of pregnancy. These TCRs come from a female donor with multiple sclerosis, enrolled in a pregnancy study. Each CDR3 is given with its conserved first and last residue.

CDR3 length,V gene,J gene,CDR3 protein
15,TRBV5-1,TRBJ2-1,CASSLESEPYNEQFF
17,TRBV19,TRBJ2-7,CASSIALVGVGSYEQYF
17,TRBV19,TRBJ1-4,CASSIVGQGDFDEKLFF
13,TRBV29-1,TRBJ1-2,CSVEEGGGYGYTF
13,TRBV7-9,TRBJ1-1,CASSYQGNPEAFF
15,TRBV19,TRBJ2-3,CASSLQGGGGDTQYF
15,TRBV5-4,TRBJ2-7,CASSLDTSGWDEQYF
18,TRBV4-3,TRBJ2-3,CASSQDLLAGGRADTQYF
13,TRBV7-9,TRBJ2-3,CASSLGTSEAQYF
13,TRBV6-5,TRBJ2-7,CASSYTGNYEQYF
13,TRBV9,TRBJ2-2,CASRGLRAGELFF
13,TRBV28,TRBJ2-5,CASTSPSQETQYF
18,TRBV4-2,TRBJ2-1,CASSHPGLAGGTYNEQFF
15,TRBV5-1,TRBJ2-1,CASSFTSGSYNEQFF
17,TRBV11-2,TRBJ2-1,CASSPPGTGGRYNEQFF
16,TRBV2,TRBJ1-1,CASSLGLGFMNTEAFF
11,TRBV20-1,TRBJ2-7,CSARTDRGRAF
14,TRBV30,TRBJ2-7,CAWTPQGFDYEQYF
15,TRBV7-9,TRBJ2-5,CASSFTSGDQETQYF
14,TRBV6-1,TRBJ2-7,CASRDSALSYEQYF
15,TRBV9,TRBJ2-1,CASSVISSSYNEQFF
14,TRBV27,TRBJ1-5,CASSLQGFNQPQHF
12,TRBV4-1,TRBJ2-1,CASSQGGGEQFF
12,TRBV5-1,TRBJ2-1,CASSLEHREQFF
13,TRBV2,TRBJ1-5,CASRRQGGQPQHF
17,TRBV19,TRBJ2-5,CASSTPYSAGLQETQYF
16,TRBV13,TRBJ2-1,CASSPISGRVYNEQFF
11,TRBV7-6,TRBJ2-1,CASSLGGEQFF
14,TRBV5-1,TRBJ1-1,CASSLRTGNTEAFF